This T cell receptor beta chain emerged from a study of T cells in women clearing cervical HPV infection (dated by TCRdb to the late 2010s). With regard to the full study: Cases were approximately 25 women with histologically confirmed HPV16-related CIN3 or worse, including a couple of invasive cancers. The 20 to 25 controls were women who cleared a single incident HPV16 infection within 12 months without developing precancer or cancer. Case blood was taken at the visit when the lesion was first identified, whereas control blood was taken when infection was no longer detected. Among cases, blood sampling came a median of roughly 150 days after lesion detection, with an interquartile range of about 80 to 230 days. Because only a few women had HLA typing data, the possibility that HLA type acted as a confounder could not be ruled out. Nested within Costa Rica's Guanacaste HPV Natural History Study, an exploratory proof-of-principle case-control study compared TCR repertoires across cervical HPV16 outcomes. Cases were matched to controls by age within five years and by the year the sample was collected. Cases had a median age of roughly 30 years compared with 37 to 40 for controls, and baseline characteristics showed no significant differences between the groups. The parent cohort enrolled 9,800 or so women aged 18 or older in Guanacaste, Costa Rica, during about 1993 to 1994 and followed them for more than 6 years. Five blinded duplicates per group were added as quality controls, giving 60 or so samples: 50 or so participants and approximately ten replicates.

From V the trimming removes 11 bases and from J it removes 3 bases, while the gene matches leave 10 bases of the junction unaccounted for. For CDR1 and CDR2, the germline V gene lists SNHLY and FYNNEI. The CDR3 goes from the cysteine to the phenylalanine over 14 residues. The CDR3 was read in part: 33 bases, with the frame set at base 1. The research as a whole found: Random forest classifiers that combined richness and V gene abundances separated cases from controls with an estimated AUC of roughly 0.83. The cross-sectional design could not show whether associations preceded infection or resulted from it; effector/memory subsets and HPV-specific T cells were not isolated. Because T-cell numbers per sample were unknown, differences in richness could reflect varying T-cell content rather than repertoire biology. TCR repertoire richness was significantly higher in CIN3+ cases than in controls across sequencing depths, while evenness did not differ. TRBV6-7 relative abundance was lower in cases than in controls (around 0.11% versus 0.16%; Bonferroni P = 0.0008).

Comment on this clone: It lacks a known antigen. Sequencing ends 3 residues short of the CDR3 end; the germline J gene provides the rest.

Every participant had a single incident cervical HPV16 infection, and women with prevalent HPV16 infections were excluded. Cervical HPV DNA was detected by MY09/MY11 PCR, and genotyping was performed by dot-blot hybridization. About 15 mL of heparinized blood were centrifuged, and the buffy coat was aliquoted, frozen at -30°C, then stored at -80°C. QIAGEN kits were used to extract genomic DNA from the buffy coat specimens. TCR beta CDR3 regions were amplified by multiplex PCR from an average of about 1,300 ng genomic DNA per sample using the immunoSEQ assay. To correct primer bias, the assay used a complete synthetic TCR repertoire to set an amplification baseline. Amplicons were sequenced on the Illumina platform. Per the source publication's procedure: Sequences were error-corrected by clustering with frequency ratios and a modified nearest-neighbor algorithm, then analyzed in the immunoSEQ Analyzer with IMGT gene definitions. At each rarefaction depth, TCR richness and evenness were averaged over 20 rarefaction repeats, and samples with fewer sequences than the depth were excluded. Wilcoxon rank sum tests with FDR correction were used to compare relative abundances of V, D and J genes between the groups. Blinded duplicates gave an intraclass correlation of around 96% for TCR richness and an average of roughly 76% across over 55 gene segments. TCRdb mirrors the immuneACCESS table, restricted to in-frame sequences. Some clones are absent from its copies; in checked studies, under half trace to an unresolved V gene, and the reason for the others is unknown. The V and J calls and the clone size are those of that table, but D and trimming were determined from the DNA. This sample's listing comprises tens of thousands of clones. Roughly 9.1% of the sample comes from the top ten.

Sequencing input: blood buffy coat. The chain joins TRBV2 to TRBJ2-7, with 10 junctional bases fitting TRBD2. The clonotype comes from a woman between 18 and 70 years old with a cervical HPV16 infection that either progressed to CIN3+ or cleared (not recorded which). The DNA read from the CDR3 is TGTGCCGTGCGAAAAAGCGGGGGGGTCTACGAG. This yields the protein CAVRKSGGVYE. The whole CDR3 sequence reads CAVRKSGGVYEQYF. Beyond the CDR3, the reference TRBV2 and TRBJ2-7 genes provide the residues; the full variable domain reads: EPEVTQTPSHQVTQMGQEVILRCVPISNHLYFYWYRQILGQKVEFLVSFYNNEISEKSEIFDDQFSVERPDGSNFTLKIRSTKLEDSAMYFCAVRKSGGVYEQYFGPGTRLTVT.